The clone carrying this TCR beta chain occurred many times. Its antigen is unknown. Original processing methods: A distant-metastasis classifier for papillary thyroid cancer was built using CDR3 differences across clinicopathological groups. MiXCR reprocessed the PCR reads for TCRdb. What appears here as the V and J calls and clone size reflects TCRdb's work, not the paper's. The data hold 20,000 to 25,000 clones, with more than 25% observed a single time. The sample originates from a study of metastatic and nonmetastatic thyroid tumors. Whole-study context: Repertoires from blood and tumor or nodule tissue of malignant and benign thyroid patients were compared.

The CDR3 covers 14 residues. J was trimmed by 4 bases and V by 4 bases; bases with no gene match: 5. Germline V gene data show CDR1 as SGDLS and CDR2 as YYNGEE. Treatment of any kind had been given to no patient before thyroid surgery. General study points: As reported, TCR beta diversity in blood and tumor was significantly higher in malignant thyroid tumors than in benign nodules.

The TCR sequence derives from a female donor with papillary thyroid cancer or a benign thyroid nodule (not recorded which). Some clones in this sample may be carry-over from other donors' samples. This sequence joins TRBV9 and TRBJ2-5, with 9 positions matching TRBD1. The sample comprised tumor tissue. In DNA form, the CDR3 reads TGTGCCAGCAGCCCGCGACAGGGGGTAGAGACCCAGTACTTC. Translated, it gives CASSPRQGVETQYF. The full variable domain, with the rest looked up from reference TRBV9 and TRBJ2-5, is DSGVTQTPKHLITATGQRVTLRCSPRSGDLSVYWYQQSLDQGLQFLIQYYNGEERAKGNILERFSAQQFPDLHSELNLSSLELGDSALYFCASSPRQGVETQYFGPGTRLLVL.